Each of the 31 T cell receptor beta chains below was sequenced from the same sample in a study of OX40 agonist ivuxolimab in advanced cancers. The data were produced by immunoSEQ multiplex PCR, yet TCRdb's version contains in-frame clones alone and is incomplete. The table shows about 79,000 clones, with about nine tenths occurring only once. The starting material was CD4+ or CD8+ T cells sorted from blood, obtained in a trial of the OX40 agonist ivuxolimab. These receptors were collected from an adult with an advanced solid tumor such as melanoma, head and neck, liver or kidney cancer.

CDR3 protein: CASRLQGVREQYF. In nucleotides, the CDR3 is TGTGCCAGCAGGTTGCAGGGGGTTAGGGAGCAGTACTTC. V is TRBV5-4 and J is TRBJ2-7; 7 bases line up with TRBD1. This CDR3 comprises 13 residues. Per the germline V gene, CDR1 is SGHNT and CDR2 is YYREEE (reference sequence). After removal of 5 bases from V and 7 bases from J, the junction contained 9 bases not matched to a gene.

This chain links TRBV5-4 with TRBJ1-4; no clear D. The CDR3 has 14 residues. The germline CDR1 and CDR2 sequences are SGHNT and YYREEE (reference sequence). V shed 0 bases and J shed 5 bases, with 8 bases lying between them. For the CDR3, the DNA is TGTGCCAGCAGCTTGGGGCATGGGAATGAAAAACTGTTTTTT. This sequence encodes CASSLGHGNEKLFF.

This clone showed up just once. The chain recombines TRBV25-1 with TRBJ2-1, with TRBD2 identical over 11 bases. CDR3 length equals 15 residues. Germline trimming cut 3 bases from V and 5 bases from J; bases unmatched to any gene: 3. Per germline, CDR1 MGHDK and CDR2 SYGVNS. The CDR3, as DNA: TGTGCCAGCAGTGATAGCGGGAGGGCCCACAATGAGCAGTTCTTC. Translated: CASSDSGRAHNEQFF.

The chain has TRBV7-2 and TRBJ2-4, with D tentatively TRBD1 or TRBD2 (6 bases each). V was trimmed by 4 bases and J by 1 base, leaving 14 bases between them. The V gene's germline CDR1 is SGHTA and CDR2 FQGNSA. This CDR3 is 16 amino acids long. CDR3: CASSSPGAGAKNIQYF. The CDR3 DNA reads TGTGCCAGCAGCTCCCCAGGGGCGGGGGCCAAAAACATTCAGTACTTC.

This chain uses TRBV19 with TRBJ2-3; D gene uncertain. V was trimmed by 5 bases and J by 6 bases, leaving 9 bases between them. The CDR3 has 12 residues. Germline CDR1 LNHDA, CDR2 SQIVND (reference sequence). For the CDR3, the DNA is TGTGCCAGTAGTGAGATGTTGGATACGCAGTATTTT. This encodes CASSEMLDTQYF.

The V and J genes are TRBV27 and TRBJ2-1; 10 nucleotides agree with TRBD2. CDR1 is MNHEY, CDR2 SMNVEV, per germline (reference sequence). V was pared by 2 bases and J by 2 bases, with 3 bases of the junction left unmatched. There are 16 residues in the CDR3. The CDR3 DNA reads TGTGCCAGCAGTTTAATAAGCGGGAGGGCCTACAATGAGCAGTTCTTC. It is translated as CASSLISGRAYNEQFF.

The chain is built from TRBV4-1 and TRBJ2-5; possibly TRBD2 for D (6 bases). Trimming pared 1 base from V and 5 bases from J, leaving 11 bases between. The germline V gene encodes CDR1 MGHRA and CDR2 YSYEKL. The CDR3 consists of 14 residues. Written as DNA, the CDR3 is TGCGCCAGCAGCCAAGCGGCGGGGTGGGAGACCCAGTACTTC. Amino acid sequence: CASSQAAGWETQYF.

This rearrangement joins TRBV11-2 to TRBJ1-1; D remains unclear. V was pared by 0 bases and J by 6 bases, with 8 bases between. This CDR3 is built from 13 residues. Germline lookup yields CDR1 SGHAT and CDR2 FQNNGV. In nucleotides, the CDR3 is TGTGCCAGCAGCTTAGAGTACCGGGCTGAAGCTTTCTTT. This encodes CASSLEYRAEAFF.

The genes are TRBV18 and TRBJ2-5, with 12 bases aligning to TRBD2. After removal of 0 bases from V and 5 bases from J, the junction contained 10 bases not matched to a gene. There are 18 residues in the CDR3. Looked up from germline, CDR1 is KGHSH and CDR2 is LQKENI. The CDR3 DNA is TGTGCCAGCTCACCACCGCCGTCTAGCGGGAGGGCCACGGAGACCCAGTACTTC. As protein: CASSPPPSSGRATETQYF.

The rearrangement joins TRBV12-5 to TRBJ1-5; a weak D match, TRBD1 (6 bases). The CDR3 covers 14 residues. V shed 6 bases and J shed 6 bases, with 15 bases lying between them. Germline V CDR1 and CDR2: LGHNT, FRNRAP. In DNA form, the CDR3 reads TGTGCTAGTGGCCCGATGACAGGTAGTCAGCCCCAGCATTTT. Its translation is CASGPMTGSQPQHF.

The rearrangement uses TRBV14 and TRBJ2-7; TRBD2 matches at 8 bases. Germline V gene lookup returns CDR1 SGHDN and CDR2 FVKESK. This CDR3 is 15 amino acids long. The J segment lost 3 bases and the V segment lost 2 bases, leaving 6 bases of the junction unmatched. For the CDR3, the DNA is TGTGCCAGCAGCCAACTAGGGACTAGAAACTACGAGCAGTACTTC. Translation gives CASSQLGTRNYEQYF.

For this clone: Likely a read error: the CDR3 ends without its conserved phenylalanine or tryptophan. This chain connects TRBV28 to TRBJ1-2, with D hard to call. V gave up 7 bases and J gave up 2 bases, with 5 bases separating them. Germline V gene sequence: CDR1 MDHEN, CDR2 SYDVKM. This CDR3 has 11 amino acids. The CDR3 spells CASIQNYGYTS. In nucleotides, the CDR3 is TGTGCCAGCATCCAAAACTATGGCTACACCTCC.

V is TRBV27 and J is TRBJ2-1; D is undetermined. The CDR3 loop spans 13 amino acids. Trimming removed 5 bases at V and 10 bases at J, with 15 bases between. CDR1 and CDR2 (germline): MNHEY, SMNVEV (reference sequence). The chain's CDR3 is CASSPTPFGEQFF. The CDR3, as DNA: TGTGCCAGCAGTCCTACTCCTTTCGGCGAGCAGTTCTTC.

CDR3 protein: CASTPAPYNEQFF. CDR3 coding DNA: TGCGCCAGCACCCCGGCCCCCTACAATGAGCAGTTCTTC. V usage is TRBV5-1 and J usage is TRBJ2-1; D is unresolved. V was cut by 6 bases and J by 2 bases, with 9 bases left in between. CDR3 length: 13 residues. Germline CDR1 reads SGHRS; CDR2 reads YFSETQ.

The chain joins TRBV6-6 to TRBJ2-6, with D unclear. Germline assignment: CDR1 MNHNY and CDR2 SVGAGI (reference sequence). V was pared by 7 bases and J by 0 bases, with 4 bases between. The CDR3 has 13 amino acids. The CDR3 protein is CASILSGANVLTF. The CDR3, as DNA: TGTGCCAGCATTCTCTCTGGGGCCAACGTCCTGACTTTC.

This clone has just a few counts. The V gene is TRBV6-5, the J gene TRBJ1-5; a weak D match, TRBD1 (6 bases). CDR3 length: 15 residues. Germline V gene sequence: CDR1 MNHEY, CDR2 SVGAGI. The germline V and J ends were trimmed by 4 bases and 7 bases, with 17 bases remaining between them. Written as DNA, the CDR3 is TGTGCCAGCAGTTCTCAGGGGAGGGGAGGGCAGCCCCAGCATTTT. This codes for CASSSQGRGGQPQHF.

The chain recombines TRBV5-4 with TRBJ2-7; the match to TRBD2 covers 10 bases. The J segment lost 7 bases and the V segment lost 0 bases, leaving 7 bases of the junction unmatched. The CDR3 contains 15 residues. CDR1 is SGHNT and CDR2 is YYREEE in the germline V gene (reference sequence). The CDR3 reads CASSLGASGSEEQYF. CDR3 DNA sequence: TGTGCCAGCAGCTTGGGGGCTAGCGGGAGCGAAGAGCAGTACTTC.

The chain combines TRBV11-2 with TRBJ2-2; 11 bases match TRBD2. V trimming: 5 bases; J trimming: 5 bases; junction bases outside the gene matches: 4. Germline V CDR1 and CDR2: SGHAT, FQNNGV. The CDR3 length is 15 residues. The CDR3 DNA is TGTGCCAGCAGCCCGGGACTAGCGGAGACCGGGGAGCTGTTTTTT. This gives the protein CASSPGLAETGELFF.

This chain links TRBV2 with TRBJ2-2, with 8 bases aligning to TRBD2. This CDR3 spans 14 amino acids. V shed 6 bases, J shed 6 bases, and the junction held 6 bases outside the gene matches. The germline CDR1 and CDR2 sequences are SNHLY and FYNNEI. CDR3 sequence reads: CASRAGTSAGELFF. In DNA, the CDR3 is TGTGCCAGCAGAGCCGGGACTAGTGCCGGGGAGCTGTTTTTT.

The rearrangement links TRBV19 to TRBJ2-3; no firm D call. Trimming pared 6 bases from V and 1 base from J, leaving 8 bases between. This CDR3 has 13 amino acids. Germline loops: CDR1 LNHDA, CDR2 SQIVND (reference sequence). The CDR3 reads CASRILGTDTQYF. CDR3 bases: TGTGCCAGTAGGATACTTGGCACAGATACGCAGTATTTT.

This sequence joins TRBV5-8 and TRBJ2-1; 9 positions match TRBD1. The CDR3 is made up of 15 amino acids. The germline gives CDR1 SGHTS, CDR2 YDEGEE. With V trimmed by 4 bases and J by 4 bases, 6 bases remained unmatched. In nucleotides, the CDR3 is TGTGCCAGCAGCACCGACAGGGGGGCTTACAATGAGCAGTTCTTC. Residues: CASSTDRGAYNEQFF. The variable domain in full, completed from reference TRBV5-8 and TRBJ2-1, reads EAGVTQSPTHLIKTRGQQATLRCSPISGHTSVYWYQQALGLGLQFLLWYDEGEERNRGNFPPRFSGRQFPNYSSELNVNALELEDSALYLCASSTDRGAYNEQFFGPGTRLTVL.

V is TRBV6-4 and J is TRBJ2-7; TRBD2 agrees at 9 bases. CDR1 and CDR2 (germline): MRHNA, SNTAGT. CDR3 length: 14 amino acids. J was trimmed by 4 bases and V by 8 bases; bases with no gene match: 9. CDR3 bases: TGTGCCAGCCGCATTAGCGGGAGTCTGTACGAGCAGTACTTC. It translates to CASRISGSLYEQYF.

This clone was seen once. The CDR3: CASSLEGTMNTGELFF. CDR3 DNA sequence: TGTGCCAGCAGCTTAGAAGGGACTATGAACACCGGGGAGCTGTTTTTT. The chain carries TRBV7-2 and TRBJ2-2; 7 bases align to TRBD2. The CDR3 runs 16 residues. Germline V CDR1 and CDR2: SGHTA, FQGNSA. Trimming removed 1 base from V and 1 base from J; junction bases left unmatched: 3.

The chain is built from TRBV7-8 and TRBJ1-2; D not resolved. The germline gives CDR1 SGHVS, CDR2 FQNEAQ. The V end lost 5 bases, the J end lost 4 bases, and 11 bases lay between the germline ends. The CDR3 has 13 residues. The CDR3 DNA sequence: TGTGCCAGCAGCGAGAGTAGGGTCTATGGCTACACCTTC. Translating gives CASSESRVYGYTF. Using reference TRBV7-8 and TRBJ1-2 for the parts outside the CDR3, the full variable domain is GAGVSQSPRYKVAKRGQDVALRCDPISGHVSLFWYQQALGQGPEFLTYFQNEAQLDKSGLPSDRFFAERPEGSVSTLKIQRTQQEDSAVYLCASSESRVYGYTFGSGTRLTVV.

V gene TRBV30 combines with J gene TRBJ2-7; 8 bases match TRBD1. V lost 4 bases to trimming and J lost 6 bases; unmatched junction nucleotides: 11. The CDR3 loop spans 14 amino acids. CDR1 and CDR2 from the germline V gene are GTSNPN and SVGIG (reference sequence). CDR3 amino acids: CAWKGQGVLGEQYF. Written as DNA, the CDR3 is TGTGCCTGGAAAGGACAGGGTGTCTTAGGCGAGCAGTACTTC.

The chain has TRBV9 and TRBJ2-3; 11 bases map to TRBD2. In germline, CDR1 is SGDLS, CDR2 YYNGEE. The CDR3 has 15 residues. V trimming: 6 bases; J trimming: 0 bases; junction bases outside the gene matches: 3. The CDR3 loop reads CASTGTSGSTDTQYF. In DNA form, the CDR3 reads TGTGCCAGCACCGGGACTAGCGGAAGCACAGATACGCAGTATTTT.

The genes are TRBV18 and TRBJ1-3, with D unclear. Trimming shortened V by 3 bases and J by 0 bases, and 9 bases separated the two germline ends. Germline CDR1 is KGHSH and CDR2 is LQKENI. This CDR3 contains 15 residues. CDR3 coding DNA: TGTGCCAGCTCACCCCAAGCAGTCTCTGGAAACACCATATATTTT. Amino acid sequence: CASSPQAVSGNTIYF.

The chain is built from TRBV30 and TRBJ1-5; tentatively, D is TRBD1 (6 bases). Trimming cost V 5 bases and J 5 bases, with 13 bases left between them. The CDR3 extends over 13 amino acids. From germline, CDR1 is GTSNPN and CDR2 SVGIG (reference sequence). CDR3: CAWAGGLDQPQHF. CDR3 sequence (DNA): TGTGCCTGGGCGGGGGGGCTCGATCAGCCCCAGCATTTT.

This chain joins TRBV6-1 and TRBJ2-7, with D tentatively TRBD1 (6 bases). The V and J ends lost 6 bases and 12 bases respectively, with 18 bases between them. Germline CDR1 MNHNS, CDR2 SASEGT. This CDR3 contains 12 residues. CDR3 bases: TGTGCCAGCAGCTTCCCATCAGGGGATAGGTACTTC. Protein product: CASSFPSGDRYF.

The gene calls are TRBV28 and TRBJ1-4; maybe TRBD1 (6 bases). Between the trimmed V and J ends, which lost 6 bases and 8 bases, there was a span of 19 bases. This CDR3 is 15 amino acids long. The germline CDR1 and CDR2 sequences are MDHEN and SYDVKM. The CDR3 DNA reads as TGTGCCAGCAGAGACCCCAGGGGAGGGCAAGAAAAACTGTTTTTT. Its protein product is CASRDPRGGQEKLFF.

The chain uses TRBV4-2 and TRBJ1-2; 7 nucleotides match TRBD1. The CDR3 totals 16 residues. The J segment lost 4 bases and the V segment lost 1 base, leaving 9 bases of the junction unmatched. Germline CDR1 LGHNA, CDR2 YNFKEQ. DNA of the CDR3: TGTGCCAGCAGCCAAGGTGAGGGGGCGCCTATCTATGGCTACACCTTC. This gives the protein CASSQGEGAPIYGYTF.